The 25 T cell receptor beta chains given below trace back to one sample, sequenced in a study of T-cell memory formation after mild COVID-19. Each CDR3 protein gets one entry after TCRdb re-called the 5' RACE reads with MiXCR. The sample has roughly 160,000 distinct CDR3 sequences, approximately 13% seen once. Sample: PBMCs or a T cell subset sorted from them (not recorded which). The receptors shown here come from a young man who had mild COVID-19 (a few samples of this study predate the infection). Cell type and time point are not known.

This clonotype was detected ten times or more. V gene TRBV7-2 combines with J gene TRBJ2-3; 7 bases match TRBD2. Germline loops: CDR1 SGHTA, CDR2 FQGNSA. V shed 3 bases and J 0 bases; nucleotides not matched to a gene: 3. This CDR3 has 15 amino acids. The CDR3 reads CASSFLADSTDTQYF. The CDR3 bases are TGTGCCAGCAGCTTCCTAGCGGACAGCACAGATACGCAGTATTTT.

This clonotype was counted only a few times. The CDR3 nucleotides are TGTGCCTGGAGTGAGCCTCACTACGAGCAGTACTTC. Protein product: CAWSEPHYEQYF. The chain uses TRBV30 and TRBJ2-7; D remains unclear. This CDR3 is built from 12 residues. The germline V and J ends were trimmed by 1 base and 3 bases, with 7 bases remaining between them. CDR1 and CDR2 from the germline V gene are GTSNPN and SVGIG (reference sequence).

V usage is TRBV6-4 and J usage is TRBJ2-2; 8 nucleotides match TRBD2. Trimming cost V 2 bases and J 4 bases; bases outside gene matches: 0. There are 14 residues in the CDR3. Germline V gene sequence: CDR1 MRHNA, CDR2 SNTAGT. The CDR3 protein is CASSDGTSTGELFF. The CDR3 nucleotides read TGTGCCAGCAGTGACGGGACTAGCACCGGGGAGCTGTTTTTT.

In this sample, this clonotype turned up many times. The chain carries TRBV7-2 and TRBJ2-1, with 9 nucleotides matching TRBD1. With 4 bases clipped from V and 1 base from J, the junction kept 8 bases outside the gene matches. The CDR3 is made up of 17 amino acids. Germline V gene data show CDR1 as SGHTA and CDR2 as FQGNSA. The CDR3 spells CASSSPTGGLSYNEQFF. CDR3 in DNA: TGTGCCAGCAGCTCCCCAACAGGGGGCTTGTCCTACAATGAGCAGTTCTTC.

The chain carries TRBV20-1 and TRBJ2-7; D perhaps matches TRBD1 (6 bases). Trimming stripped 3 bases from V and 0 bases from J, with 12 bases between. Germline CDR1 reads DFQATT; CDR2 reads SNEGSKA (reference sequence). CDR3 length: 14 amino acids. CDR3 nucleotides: TGCAGTGCTAGGAGGGACACGAGCTCCTACGAGCAGTACTTC. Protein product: CSARRDTSSYEQYF.

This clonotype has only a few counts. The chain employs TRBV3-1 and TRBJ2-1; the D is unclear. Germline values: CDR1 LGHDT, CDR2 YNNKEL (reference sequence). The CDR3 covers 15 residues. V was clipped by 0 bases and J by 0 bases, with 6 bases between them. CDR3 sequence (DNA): TGTGCCAGCAGCCAAGATACCAACTCCTACAATGAGCAGTTCTTC. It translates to CASSQDTNSYNEQFF.

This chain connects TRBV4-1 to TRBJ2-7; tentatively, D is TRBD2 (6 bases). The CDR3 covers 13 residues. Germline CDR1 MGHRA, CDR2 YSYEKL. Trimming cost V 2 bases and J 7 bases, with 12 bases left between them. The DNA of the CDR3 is TGCGCCAGCAGCCAATCGGAGGGGCGAGAGCAGTACGTC. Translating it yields CASSQSEGREQYV.

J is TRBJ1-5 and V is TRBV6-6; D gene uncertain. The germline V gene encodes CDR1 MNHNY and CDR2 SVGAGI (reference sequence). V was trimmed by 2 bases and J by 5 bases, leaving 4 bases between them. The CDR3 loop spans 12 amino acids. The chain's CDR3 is CASSYPDQPQHF. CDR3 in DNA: TGTGCCAGCAGTTACCCCGATCAGCCCCAGCATTTT.

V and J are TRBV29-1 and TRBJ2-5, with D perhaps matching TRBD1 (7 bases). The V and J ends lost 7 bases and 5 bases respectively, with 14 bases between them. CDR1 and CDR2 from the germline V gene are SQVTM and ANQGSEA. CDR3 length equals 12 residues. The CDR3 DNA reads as TGCAGCGCCGGGAGACAGGGCGAGACCCAGTACTTC. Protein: CSAGRQGETQYF.

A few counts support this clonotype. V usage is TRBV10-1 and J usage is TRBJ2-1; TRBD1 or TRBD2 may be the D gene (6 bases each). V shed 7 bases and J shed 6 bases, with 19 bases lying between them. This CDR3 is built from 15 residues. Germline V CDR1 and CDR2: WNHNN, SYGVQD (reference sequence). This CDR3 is CASTQDRRRGNEQFF. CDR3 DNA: TGCGCCAGCACCCAGGACAGACGGCGGGGCAATGAGCAGTTCTTC.

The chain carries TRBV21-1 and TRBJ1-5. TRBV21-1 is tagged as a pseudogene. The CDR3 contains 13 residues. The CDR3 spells CASNDQWGQPQHF. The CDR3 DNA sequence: TGTGCCAGCAATGACCAATGGGGTCAGCCCCAGCATTTT.

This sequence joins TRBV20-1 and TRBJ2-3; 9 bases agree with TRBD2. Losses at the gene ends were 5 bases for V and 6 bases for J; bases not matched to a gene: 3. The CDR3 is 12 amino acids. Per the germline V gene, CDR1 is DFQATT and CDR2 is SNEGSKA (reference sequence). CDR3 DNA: TGCAGTGCTCTAGCGGGGTGGGATACGCAGTATTTT. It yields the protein CSALAGWDTQYF.

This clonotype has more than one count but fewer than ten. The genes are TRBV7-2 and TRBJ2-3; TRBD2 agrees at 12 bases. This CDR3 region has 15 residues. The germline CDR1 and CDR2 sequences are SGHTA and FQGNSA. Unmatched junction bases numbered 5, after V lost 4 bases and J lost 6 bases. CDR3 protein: CASSSGLAGRDTQYF. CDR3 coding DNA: TGTGCCAGCAGCTCAGGACTAGCGGGGAGGGATACGCAGTATTTT.

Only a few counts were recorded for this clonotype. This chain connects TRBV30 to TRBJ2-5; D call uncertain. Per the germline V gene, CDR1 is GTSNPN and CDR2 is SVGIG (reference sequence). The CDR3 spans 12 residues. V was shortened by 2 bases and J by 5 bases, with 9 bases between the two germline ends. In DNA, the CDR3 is TGTGCCTGGAGTAGACGCCTGGAGACCCAGTACTTC. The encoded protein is CAWSRRLETQYF. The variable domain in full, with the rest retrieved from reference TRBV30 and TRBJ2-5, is SQTIHQWPATLVQPVGSPLSLECTVEGTSNPNLYWYRQAAGRGLQLLFYSVGIGQISSEVPQNLSASRPQDRQFILSSKKLLLSDSGFYLCAWSRRLETQYFGPGTRLLVL.

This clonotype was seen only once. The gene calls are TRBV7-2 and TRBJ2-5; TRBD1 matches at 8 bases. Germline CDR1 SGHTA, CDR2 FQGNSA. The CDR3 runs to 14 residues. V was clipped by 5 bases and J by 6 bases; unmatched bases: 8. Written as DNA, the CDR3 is TGTGCCAGCAGCCCACGACAGGGGTCAAAGACCCAGTACTTC. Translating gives CASSPRQGSKTQYF.

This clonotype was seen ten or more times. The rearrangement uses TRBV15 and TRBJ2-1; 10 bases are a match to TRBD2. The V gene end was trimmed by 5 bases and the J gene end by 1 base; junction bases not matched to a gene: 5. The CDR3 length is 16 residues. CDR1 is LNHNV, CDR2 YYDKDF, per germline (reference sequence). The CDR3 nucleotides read TGTGCCACCAGCGGTAATAGCGGGGGGTCCTACAATGAGCAGTTCTTC. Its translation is CATSGNSGGSYNEQFF. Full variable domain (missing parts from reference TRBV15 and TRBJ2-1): DAMVIQNPRYQVTQFGKPVTLSCSQTLNHNVMYWYQQKSSQAPKLLFHYYDKDFNNEADTPDNFQSRRPNTSFCFLDIRSPGLGDTAMYLCATSGNSGGSYNEQFFGPGTRLTVL.

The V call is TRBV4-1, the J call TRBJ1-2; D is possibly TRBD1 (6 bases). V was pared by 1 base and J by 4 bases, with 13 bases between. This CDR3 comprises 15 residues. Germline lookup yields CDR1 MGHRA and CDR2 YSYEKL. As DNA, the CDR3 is TGCGCCAGCAGCCAAGCAGGGGCAGCAGGCTATGGCTACACCTTC. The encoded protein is CASSQAGAAGYGYTF.

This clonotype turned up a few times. CDR3 sequence (DNA): TGTGCCACCAAGATTATGGGAAGGAGCGAGCAGTACTTC. This sequence encodes CATKIMGRSEQYF. This chain connects TRBV15 to TRBJ2-7; D remains unclear. CDR3 size: 13 residues. Germline V gene lookup returns CDR1 LNHNV and CDR2 YYDKDF (reference sequence). Trimming left V 7 bases short and J 6 bases short, with 16 bases between.

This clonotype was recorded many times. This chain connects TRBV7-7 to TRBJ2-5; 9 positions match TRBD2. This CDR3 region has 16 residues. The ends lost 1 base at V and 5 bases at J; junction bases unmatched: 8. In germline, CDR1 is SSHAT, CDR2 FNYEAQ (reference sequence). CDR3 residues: CASSLDLAGGGETQYF. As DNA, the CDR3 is TGTGCCAGCAGCTTAGATCTGGCGGGGGGGGGCGAGACCCAGTACTTC.

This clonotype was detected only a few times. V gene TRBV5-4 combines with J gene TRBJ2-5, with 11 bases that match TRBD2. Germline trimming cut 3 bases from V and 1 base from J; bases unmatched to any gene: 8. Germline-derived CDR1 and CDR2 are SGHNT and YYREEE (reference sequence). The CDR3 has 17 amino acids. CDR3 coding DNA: TGTGCCAGCAGCTCCGACACTAGCGGGGGTTTCCAAGAGACCCAGTACTTC. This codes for CASSSDTSGGFQETQYF.

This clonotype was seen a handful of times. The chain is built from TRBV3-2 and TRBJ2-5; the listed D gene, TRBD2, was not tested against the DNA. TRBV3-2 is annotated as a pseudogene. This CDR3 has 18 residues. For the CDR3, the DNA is TGTGCCAGCAGCCAAGTACCTACCCTAGCGTCCAGGCAAGAGACCCAGTACTTC. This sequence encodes CASSQVPTLASRQETQYF.

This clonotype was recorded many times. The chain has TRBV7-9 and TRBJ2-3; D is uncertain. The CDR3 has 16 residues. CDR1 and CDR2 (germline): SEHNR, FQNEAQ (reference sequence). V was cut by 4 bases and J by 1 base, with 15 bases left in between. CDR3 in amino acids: CASSSYSAPGTDTQYF. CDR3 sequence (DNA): TGTGCCAGCAGCTCCTACTCGGCCCCCGGCACAGATACGCAGTATTTT.

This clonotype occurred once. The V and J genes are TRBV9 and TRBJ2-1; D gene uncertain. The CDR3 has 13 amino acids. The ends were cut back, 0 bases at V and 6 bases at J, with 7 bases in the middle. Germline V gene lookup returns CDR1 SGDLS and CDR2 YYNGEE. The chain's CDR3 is CASSVDDSNEQFF. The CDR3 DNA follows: TGTGCCAGCAGCGTAGACGATTCCAATGAGCAGTTCTTC.

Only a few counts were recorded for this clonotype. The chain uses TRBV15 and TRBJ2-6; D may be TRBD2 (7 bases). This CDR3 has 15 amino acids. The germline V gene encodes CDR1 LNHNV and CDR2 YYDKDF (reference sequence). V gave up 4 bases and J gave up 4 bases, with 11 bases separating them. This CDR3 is CATSKRGAGANVLTF. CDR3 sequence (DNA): TGTGCCACCAGCAAACGGGGGGCAGGGGCCAACGTCCTGACTTTC.

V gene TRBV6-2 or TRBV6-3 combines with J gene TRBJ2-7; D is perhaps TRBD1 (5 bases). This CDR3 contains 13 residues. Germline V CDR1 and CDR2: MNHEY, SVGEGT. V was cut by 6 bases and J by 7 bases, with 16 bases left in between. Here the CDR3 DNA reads TGTGCCAGCAGCCCCGGACACCGTGGGGAGCAGTACGTC. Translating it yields CASSPGHRGEQYV.